This T cell receptor (beta chain) comes out of a study of blood T cells in healthy people across ages. V dropped 10 bases and J dropped 6 bases, with 18 bases sitting between them. This CDR3 spans 13 amino acids. Germline CDR1 reads ENHRY; CDR2 reads SYGVKD. This clonotype was observed a few times. The second PCR ran about 6 to 12 cycles with a sample-barcoded 5' primer and J-beta primers. TCRdb passed the 5' RACE reads through MiXCR, listing each CDR3 protein once. The table includes fewer than 2,000,000 distinct CDR3 sequences, approximately 40% detected once. The sample taken for sequencing was blood. This chain joins TRBV10-3 and TRBJ1-2; possibly TRBD1 for D (5 bases). The sequence was collected from a human donor in good health. The CDR3 loop is CATVRGVYDGYTF. The CDR3 nucleotides are TGTGCCACCGTACGGGGGGTGTATGATGGCTACACCTTC.